These 21 T cell receptor beta chains originate from one sample sequenced in a study of CD8+ T cells in alopecia areata. Extracted from the samples, RNA was reverse transcribed into cDNA to serve as the sequencing template. Sequencing was performed with immunoSEQ multiplex PCR; in TCRdb, only in-frame clones are kept and a portion is missing. The table lists about 150,000 clones, around half of them singletons. The specimen comprised CD8+ T cells sorted from blood, sampled at week 0. The receptors stem from a human donor with alopecia areata.

This chain connects TRBV2 to TRBJ2-5; D remains unclear. Germline V lookup: CDR1 SNHLY, CDR2 FYNNEI. The CDR3 sequence is 13 residues long. V was cut by 2 bases and J by 3 bases, with 7 bases left in between. CDR3 coding DNA: TGTGCCAGCAGTGAACGGCAGGAAGAGACCCAGTACTTC. Its translation: CASSERQEETQYF.

This clone was detected once. The V and J genes are TRBV9 and TRBJ2-5; 8 bases are shared with TRBD1. V was clipped by 3 bases and J by 1 base; unmatched bases: 5. The CDR3 consists of 15 residues. Germline CDR1 and CDR2: SGDLS and YYNGEE. The CDR3 loop reads CASSATGAIQETQYF. CDR3 coding DNA: TGTGCCAGCAGCGCGACAGGGGCCATCCAAGAGACCCAGTACTTC. Variable domain in full (rest from reference TRBV9 and TRBJ2-5): DSGVTQTPKHLITATGQRVTLRCSPRSGDLSVYWYQQSLDQGLQFLIQYYNGEERAKGNILERFSAQQFPDLHSELNLSSLELGDSALYFCASSATGAIQETQYFGPGTRLLVL.

The CDR3 protein is CASSIGRGSSYEQYF. The CDR3 DNA reads as TGTGCCAGTAGTATAGGGCGGGGGAGCTCCTACGAGCAGTACTTC. The rearrangement links TRBV19 to TRBJ2-7, with TRBD2 matching over 7 bases. Germline CDR1 LNHDA, CDR2 SQIVND (reference sequence). The CDR3 extends over 15 amino acids. The junction had 3 bases not matched to a gene; V was cut back by 1 base and J by 0 bases. The whole variable domain, filled in from reference TRBV19 and TRBJ2-7, reads DGGITQSPKYLFRKEGQNVTLSCEQNLNHDAMYWYRQDPGQGLRLIYYSQIVNDFQKGDIAEGYSVSREKKESFPLTVTSAQKNPTAFYLCASSIGRGSSYEQYFGPGTRLTVT.

The CDR3 loop reads CAWASWGLSSTDTQYF. Written as DNA, the CDR3 is TGTGCCTGGGCAAGTTGGGGTTTATCTAGCACAGATACGCAGTATTTT. The V and J genes are TRBV30 and TRBJ2-3; D not resolved. Germline lookup yields CDR1 GTSNPN and CDR2 SVGIG (reference sequence). V was clipped by 5 bases and J by 0 bases, with 18 bases between them. This CDR3 is built from 16 residues. Based on the CDR3 plus reference TRBV30 and TRBJ2-3, the full variable domain is SQTIHQWPATLVQPVGSPLSLECTVEGTSNPNLYWYRQAAGRGLQLLFYSVGIGQISSEVPQNLSASRPQDRQFILSSKKLLLSDSGFYLCAWASWGLSSTDTQYFGPGTRLTVL.

The V gene is TRBV29-1, the J gene TRBJ1-2; the D is unclear. This CDR3 has 14 residues. Germline lookup yields CDR1 SQVTM and CDR2 ANQGSEA. V lost 2 bases to trimming and J lost 3 bases, with 13 bases between them. CDR3 loop: CSVEPKGGYYGYTF. DNA of the CDR3: TGCAGCGTTGAACCTAAGGGCGGATACTATGGCTACACCTTC. The complete variable domain, with remaining parts taken from reference TRBV29-1 and TRBJ1-2, reads SAVISQKPSRDICQRGTSLTIQCQVDSQVTMMFWYRQQPGQSLTLIATANQGSEATYESGFVIDKFPISRPNLTFSTLTVSNMSPEDSSIYLCSVEPKGGYYGYTFGSGTRLTVV.

The chain recombines TRBV4-3 with TRBJ2-3; 7 bases are shared with TRBD2. V shed 0 bases, J shed 5 bases, and the junction held 5 bases outside the gene matches. Per germline, CDR1 LGHNA and CDR2 YSLEER. This CDR3 contains 15 residues. DNA of the CDR3: TGCGCCAGCAGCCAAGATAGGGCTAGCGGAGATACGCAGTATTTT. It yields the protein CASSQDRASGDTQYF.

This rearrangement joins TRBV9 to TRBJ1-5; perhaps TRBD1 as D (5 bases). The length of the CDR3 is 13 residues. Germline V gene lookup returns CDR1 SGDLS and CDR2 YYNGEE. The germline V and J ends were trimmed by 3 bases and 4 bases, with 8 bases remaining between them. The chain's CDR3 is CASSGDGNQPQHF. The CDR3, as DNA: TGTGCCAGCAGCGGGGACGGGAATCAGCCCCAGCATTTT.

This sequence joins TRBV7-8 and TRBJ2-1; 12 positions agree with TRBD2. The CDR3 spans 16 residues. Germline values: CDR1 SGHVS, CDR2 FQNEAQ. With 6 bases clipped from V and 0 bases from J, the junction kept 3 bases outside the gene matches. The CDR3 loop reads CASSPGLAGSYNEQFF. For the CDR3, the DNA is TGTGCCAGCAGTCCGGGACTAGCGGGCTCCTACAATGAGCAGTTCTTC.

The CDR3 here is CASRVTGTAYGYTF. The CDR3 region has the DNA TGTGCCAGCAGGGTGACCGGGACGGCCTATGGCTACACCTTC. This chain connects TRBV6-5 to TRBJ1-2; possibly TRBD1 for D (5 bases). The germline V gene has CDR1 MNHEY and CDR2 SVGAGI. This CDR3 is 14 amino acids long. V gave up 6 bases and J gave up 4 bases, with 15 bases separating them.

The genes are TRBV4-3 and TRBJ2-3; TRBD1 matches at 8 bases. V shed 5 bases, J shed 4 bases, and the junction held 5 bases outside the gene matches. Germline CDR1 is LGHNA and CDR2 is YSLEER. This CDR3 has 14 amino acids. Here the CDR3 DNA reads TGCGCCAGCAGCTTAGACAGGGGTGCAGATACGCAGTATTTT. It encodes CASSLDRGADTQYF.

The chain is built from TRBV27 and TRBJ2-1, with D unresolved. The length of the CDR3 is 14 residues. Deletions cut 6 bases from V and 0 bases from J, with 9 bases between. The V gene's germline CDR1 is MNHEY and CDR2 SMNVEV (reference sequence). The CDR3 reads CASSSDFSYNEQFF. The DNA of the CDR3 is TGTGCCAGCAGCTCTGACTTCTCCTACAATGAGCAGTTCTTC.

The chain joins TRBV30 to TRBJ2-1; D is uncertain. The CDR3 covers 14 residues. CDR1 and CDR2 from the germline V gene are GTSNPN and SVGIG (reference sequence). V was shortened by 0 bases and J by 5 bases, with 11 bases between the two germline ends. The CDR3 sequence is CAWSVSISNNEQFF. The CDR3 DNA reads TGTGCCTGGAGTGTTTCTATAAGCAACAATGAGCAGTTCTTC.

This clone was detected once. The V and J genes are TRBV9 and TRBJ2-1; 9 bases line up with TRBD2. Losses at the gene ends were 3 bases for V and 5 bases for J; bases not matched to a gene: 6. This CDR3 is 15 amino acids long. The germline gives CDR1 SGDLS, CDR2 YYNGEE. CDR3 amino acids: CASSDLAGLNNEQFF. CDR3 bases: TGTGCCAGCAGCGACCTAGCGGGACTTAACAATGAGCAGTTCTTC.

The chain carries TRBV7-6 and TRBJ2-3, with 9 bases that match TRBD1. Germline trimming cut 3 bases from V and 6 bases from J; bases unmatched to any gene: 1. CDR1 SGHVS and CDR2 FNYEAQ come from the germline V gene. The CDR3 covers 13 residues. The CDR3 nucleotides are TGTGCCAGCAGCTTCGACAGGGGGGATACGCAGTATTTT. Its translation: CASSFDRGDTQYF.

The genes are TRBV29-1 and TRBJ1-1; 12 nucleotides align to TRBD1. In germline, CDR1 is SQVTM, CDR2 ANQGSEA. The CDR3 is 14 residues long. The V segment lost 6 bases and the J segment 5 bases; nucleotides outside the gene matches: 7. For the CDR3, the DNA is TGCAGCGTGGTGGGACAGGGGGCTTTTACTGAAGCTTTCTTT. Translation gives CSVVGQGAFTEAFF.

This rearrangement joins TRBV29-1 to TRBJ2-7; 7 nucleotides line up with TRBD1. Germline V gene data show CDR1 as SQVTM and CDR2 as ANQGSEA. This CDR3 spans 15 amino acids. V shed 2 bases and J 1 base; nucleotides not matched to a gene: 8. CDR3 DNA sequence: TGCAGCGTTGAAATGGGACAGAGGTTTTCCTACGAGCAGTACTTC. Protein product: CSVEMGQRFSYEQYF.

The chain combines TRBV11-1 with TRBJ1-1, with no clear D. The CDR3 spans 12 residues. Germline V lookup: CDR1 SGHAT, CDR2 FQDESV (reference sequence). The V end was cut by 6 bases, the J end by 2 bases, with 7 bases between. CDR3 residues: CASSKLNTEAFF. CDR3 nucleotides: TGTGCCAGCAGTAAACTCAACACTGAAGCTTTCTTT.

This clone was seen many times. The V gene is TRBV4-3, the J gene TRBJ2-3; TRBD2 matches at 11 bases. V gave up 0 bases and J gave up 1 base; unmatched junction bases: 0. This CDR3 is built from 16 residues. Germline values: CDR1 LGHNA, CDR2 YSLEER. The chain's CDR3 is CASSQELAGGTDTQYF. The CDR3 DNA reads as TGCGCCAGCAGCCAAGAACTAGCGGGGGGCACAGATACGCAGTATTTT.

In its sample, this clone was seen a few times. The J gene is TRBJ1-5, the V gene TRBV27, with 9 bases lining up with TRBD1. Trimming cost V 6 bases and J 5 bases; bases outside gene matches: 5. The CDR3 is made up of 14 amino acids. Germline CDR1 reads MNHEY; CDR2 reads SMNVEV (reference sequence). As DNA, the CDR3 is TGTGCCAGCAGGGGACAGGGAGTTCATCAGCCCCAGCATTTT. It specifies CASRGQGVHQPQHF.

The V call is TRBV30, the J call TRBJ1-2, with 8 bases fitting TRBD1. Germline trimming cut 0 bases from V and 4 bases from J; bases unmatched to any gene: 4. The CDR3 consists of 14 residues. The V gene's germline CDR1 is GTSNPN and CDR2 SVGIG (reference sequence). This CDR3 reads CAWSVGQGGYGYTF. DNA of the CDR3: TGTGCCTGGAGTGTAGGACAGGGAGGCTATGGCTACACCTTC.

There are a few counts of this clone. V usage is TRBV13 and J usage is TRBJ2-3, with D possibly being TRBD1 or TRBD2 (5 bases each). The V gene's germline CDR1 is PRHDT and CDR2 FYEKMQ (reference sequence). Trimming removed 10 bases from V and 1 base from J, with 9 bases in between. This CDR3 has 12 amino acids. The CDR3 nucleotides read TGTGCCACCCGAGGGGGCACAGATACGCAGTATTTT. Amino acid sequence: CATRGGTDTQYF.